These T cell receptor beta chains were read from a single sample in a study of OX40 agonist ivuxolimab in advanced cancers. TCRdb's copy holds only in-frame clones and misses some; the assay was immunoSEQ multiplex PCR. This sample has some 87,000 clones, with approximately 90% found just once. The sequenced sample was CD4+ or CD8+ T cells sorted from blood, obtained in a trial of the OX40 agonist ivuxolimab. The receptors come from an adult with an advanced solid tumor such as melanoma, head and neck, liver or kidney cancer. Both conserved end residues are part of each CDR3. A D gene is named only where the DNA matches it firmly.

DNA	CDR3	J	D	V
TGCGCCAGCAGCCAAGTGGGACTAGCGGGGGGACCGAACACCGGGGAGCTGTTTTTT	CASSQVGLAGGPNTGELFF	TRBJ2-2	TRBD2	TRBV4-1
TGTGCCAGCAGTCGAGACAGGGAATACGAGCAGTACTTC	CASSRDREYEQYF	TRBJ2-7	TRBD1	TRBV2
TGTGCCAGTAGTATGGGGGACGGAGTTATCTATGGCTACACCTTC	CASSMGDGVIYGYTF	TRBJ1-2	NA	TRBV19
TGTGCCAGCAGTTCGCTAGCGGGGGGCGGAGAGACCCAGTACTTC	CASSSLAGGGETQYF	TRBJ2-5	TRBD2	TRBV6-5
TGTGCCACCAGCCGAGGGCCAAATAAGGAGGAAAAACTGTTTTTT	CATSRGPNKEEKLFF	TRBJ1-4	NA	TRBV15
TGTGCCAGTAGTCTCGGGACTAGACAAGAGACCCAGTACTTC	CASSLGTRQETQYF	TRBJ2-5	TRBD2	TRBV19
TGTGCCAGCAGCTTCCCTAGCGGGAGTGGGGAGACCCAGTACTTC	CASSFPSGSGETQYF	TRBJ2-5	TRBD2	TRBV11-2
TGTGCCAGCGGTGCAGGACTAGCGGAACCTATTCAGTTCTTC	CASGAGLAEPIQFF	TRBJ2-1	TRBD2	TRBV9
TGTGCCAGTAGTATTGAGGGATTCCTCGAAAAACTGTTTTTT	CASSIEGFLEKLFF	TRBJ1-4	NA	TRBV19
TGTGCCAGCAGCTTAGATGTAAACTATGGCTACACCTTC	CASSLDVNYGYTF	TRBJ1-2	NA	TRBV7-2
TGCGCCAGCAGCGCTCCGGGCGGAGGCTACACCTTC	CASSAPGGGYTF	TRBJ1-2	NA	TRBV5-1
TGTGCCAGCATCGGACAGGGGGCTAGGTATAATGGCTACACCTTC	CASIGQGARYNGYTF	TRBJ1-2	TRBD1	TRBV27
TGTGCCAGCAGCTTAGTGGGCCCTGCCCCCTACGAGCAGTACTTC	CASSLVGPAPYEQYF	TRBJ2-7	NA	TRBV11-3
TGCGCCAGCAGTGAGGGGACAGATACGCAGTATTTT	CASSEGTDTQYF	TRBJ2-3	NA	TRBV10-1
TGTGCCAGCAGCTCCGGACCGAATACCTACGAGCAGTACTTC	CASSSGPNTYEQYF	TRBJ2-7	NA	TRBV5-5
TGTGCCAGCAGTCAGGCGGACGCAACTAATGAAAAACTGTTTTTT	CASSQADATNEKLFF	TRBJ1-4	NA	TRBV6-1
TGTGCCAGCAGCTTTTATAAGACTGAAGCTTTCTTT	CASSFYKTEAFF	TRBJ1-1	NA	TRBV12-1
TGCGCCAGCAGCCTAACGGGACTAGCGGGCGCAAGCTCCTACAATGAGCAGTTCTTC	CASSLTGLAGASSYNEQFF	TRBJ2-1	TRBD2	TRBV5-1